The 32 T cell receptor beta chains below all came from one sample that was sequenced in a study of blood T cell repertoires in COVID-19. Assay: immunoSEQ multiplex PCR; the TCRdb copy retains only in-frame clones and omits some. The table lists under 200,000 clones, roughly 80% of them singletons. The sequencing sample was made of peripheral blood. These receptors were obtained from a man younger than 35 with active or convalescent COVID-19.

The chain is built from TRBV2 and TRBJ2-7; 9 bases agree with TRBD2. The ends lost 3 bases at V and 4 bases at J; junction bases unmatched: 7. From germline, CDR1 is SNHLY and CDR2 FYNNEI. CDR3 length: 15 amino acids. The CDR3 is CASSDPSGGFYEQYF. The CDR3 DNA reads TGTGCCAGCAGTGATCCGAGCGGGGGGTTTTACGAGCAGTACTTC.

In regard to this clone: One end of the junction does not line up with germline, which may come from a read error. The chain combines TRBV7-7 with TRBJ2-3, with D uncertain. Per the germline V gene, CDR1 is SSHAT and CDR2 is FNYEAQ (reference sequence). This CDR3 has 15 residues. CDR3 region: CASSLGPLAGDTQYF. CDR3 nucleotide sequence: TGTGCTAGCAGCTTAGGGCCCTTGGCTGGAGATACGCAGTATTTT.

The chain is built from TRBV19 and TRBJ1-5; maybe TRBD1 (5 bases). Germline-derived CDR1 and CDR2 are LNHDA and SQIVND (reference sequence). V lost 7 bases and J lost 3, with 16 bases in between. CDR3 length equals 15 residues. The chain's CDR3 is CASKPLDSYNQPQHF. CDR3 in DNA: TGTGCCAGTAAGCCCCTAGACAGTTACAATCAGCCCCAGCATTTT.

V is TRBV29-1 and J is TRBJ2-1; 7 nucleotides match TRBD2. CDR1 is SQVTM and CDR2 is ANQGSEA in the germline V gene. V trimming: 7 bases; J trimming: 1 base; junction bases outside the gene matches: 10. The CDR3 has 15 amino acids. CDR3 in amino acids: CSAREKGGSYNEQFF. CDR3 in DNA: TGCAGCGCTAGGGAAAAGGGAGGGTCCTACAATGAGCAGTTCTTC.

This clone was detected a few times. The gene calls are TRBV11-1 and TRBJ2-1, with D perhaps TRBD2 (6 bases). Between the trimmed V and J ends, which lost 4 bases and 10 bases, there was a span of 23 bases. The CDR3 contains 16 residues. Germline CDR1 is SGHAT and CDR2 is FQDESV (reference sequence). CDR3 residues: CASSSNLGISGGEQFF. The CDR3 DNA follows: TGTGCCAGCAGCTCTAATCTGGGAATTAGCGGAGGGGAGCAGTTCTTC.

This clone was detected once. The chain is built from TRBV5-4 and TRBJ2-7; 10 positions match TRBD2. The ends lost 0 bases at V and 3 bases at J; junction bases unmatched: 3. The germline V gene encodes CDR1 SGHNT and CDR2 YYREEE (reference sequence). The CDR3 sequence is 15 residues long. The CDR3 sequence is CASSLDQRGGYEQYF. The CDR3 nucleotides read TGTGCCAGCAGCTTGGACCAGCGGGGGGGCTACGAGCAGTACTTC.

The DNA for the CDR3 is TGCGCCAGCAGCTCGGGACAGCCGAACACTGAAGCTTTCTTT. Its protein product is CASSSGQPNTEAFF. This sequence joins TRBV5-1 and TRBJ1-1; 7 bases are shared with TRBD1. This CDR3 comprises 14 residues. CDR1 and CDR2 from the germline V gene are SGHRS and YFSETQ. V was pared by 3 bases and J by 1 base, with 3 bases of the junction left unmatched.

V gene TRBV3-1 (or the pseudogene TRBV3-2) combines with J gene TRBJ2-5; D remains unclear. Germline lookup yields CDR1 LGHDT and CDR2 YNNKEL (reference sequence). CDR3 length equals 16 residues. Trimming stripped 4 bases from V and 5 bases from J, with 20 bases between. The DNA for the CDR3 is TGTGCCAGCAGCCTGGGTTGGGCGCATCAACAGGAGACCCAGTACTTC. Translated: CASSLGWAHQQETQYF.

As concerns this clone: Other DNA variants within this sample encode the same CDR3. This rearrangement joins TRBV11-3 to TRBJ1-1; D unresolved. The V gene's germline CDR1 is SGHNT and CDR2 YENEEA. Deletions cut 5 bases from V and 1 base from J, with 8 bases between. The CDR3 length is 13 residues. This chain's CDR3 is CASSPSPNTEAFF. The CDR3 nucleotides are TGTGCCAGCAGCCCCAGTCCGAACACTGAAGCTTTCTTT.

V is TRBV4-3 and J is TRBJ2-1; TRBD2 matches 9 bases. Germline V CDR1 and CDR2: LGHNA, YSLEER. The CDR3 loop spans 15 amino acids. Trimming took 4 bases from V and 7 from J; bases not matched to a gene: 8. The CDR3 sequence: CASSRSGSTLNEQFF. The CDR3 nucleotides read TGCGCCAGCAGCCGTAGCGGGAGCACCTTAAATGAGCAGTTCTTC.

This clone was recorded only once. V and J are TRBV9 and TRBJ2-2; a possible D gene is TRBD1 (6 bases). Germline loops: CDR1 SGDLS, CDR2 YYNGEE. V lost 3 bases to trimming and J lost 3 bases, with 21 bases between them. This CDR3 is built from 18 residues. DNA of the CDR3: TGTGCCAGCAGCGCACACGTGGAAGGGGACACATACACCGGGGAGCTGTTTTTT. Translated: CASSAHVEGDTYTGELFF.

The genes are TRBV29-1 and TRBJ1-2; maybe TRBD1 (5 bases). The CDR3 has 11 amino acids. CDR1 SQVTM and CDR2 ANQGSEA come from the germline V gene. Trimming left V 5 bases short and J 5 bases short, with 9 bases between. The CDR3 sequence is CSVLRGYGYTF. The CDR3 region has the DNA TGCAGCGTTTTGCGGGGGTATGGCTACACCTTC.

The chain couples TRBV6-5 to TRBJ1-5; D may be TRBD1 (5 bases). The V end was cut by 2 bases, the J end by 3 bases, with 11 bases between. The CDR3 spans 15 residues. Germline V CDR1 and CDR2: MNHEY, SVGAGI. The DNA for the CDR3 is TGTGCCAGCAGTTACGGATCAGGGAACAATCAGCCCCAGCATTTT. Translation gives CASSYGSGNNQPQHF.

The chain employs TRBV6-5 and TRBJ2-7; D is possibly TRBD1 (5 bases). Trimming removed 4 bases from V and 1 base from J, with 8 bases in between. The germline V gene encodes CDR1 MNHEY and CDR2 SVGAGI. CDR3 length: 13 amino acids. As DNA, the CDR3 is TGTGCCAGCAGTTGGCGGACATCCTACGAGCAGTACTTC. Its protein product is CASSWRTSYEQYF.

The genes are TRBV29-1 and TRBJ2-1, with 11 bases matching TRBD2. CDR3 length: 13 amino acids. The ends lost 5 bases at V and 7 bases at J; junction bases unmatched: 4. Germline lookup yields CDR1 SQVTM and CDR2 ANQGSEA. The CDR3 loop is CSVLSGRANEQFF. DNA of the CDR3: TGCAGCGTTCTTAGCGGGAGGGCGAATGAGCAGTTCTTC.

By frequency in the sample, this clone is medium-sized (0.01 to 0.1%). The J gene is TRBJ2-7, the V gene TRBV27, with TRBD1 as a possible D gene (5 bases). V lost 0 bases, J lost 3 bases, and 12 bases lay in between. CDR1 is MNHEY, CDR2 SMNVEV, per germline (reference sequence). The CDR3 covers 15 residues. CDR3 nucleotides: TGTGCCAGCAGTTTATCCCCGGAAGGGGACTACGAGCAGTACTTC. Translation: CASSLSPEGDYEQYF.

V usage is TRBV28 and J usage is TRBJ2-1; D call uncertain. Looked up from germline, CDR1 is MDHEN and CDR2 is SYDVKM. This CDR3 spans 13 amino acids. V lost 6 bases, J lost 6 bases, and 12 bases lay in between. The CDR3 nucleotides are TGTGCCAGCAGACTTATTGATGCCAATGAGCAGTTCTTC. Amino acids: CASRLIDANEQFF.

This chain connects TRBV4-1 to TRBJ2-3; TRBD2 matches at 8 bases. Germline CDR1 reads MGHRA; CDR2 reads YSYEKL. Trimming took 1 base from V and 2 from J; bases not matched to a gene: 5. The CDR3 has 16 amino acids. In nucleotides, the CDR3 is TGCGCCAGCAGCCAAGTTCCTAGCGGGTCCACAGATACGCAGTATTTT. Its protein is CASSQVPSGSTDTQYF.

This chain links TRBV7-6 with TRBJ2-7; a weak D match, TRBD2 (5 bases). The germline V gene has CDR1 SGHVS and CDR2 FNYEAQ. The V gene lost 0 bases and the J gene lost 6 bases, with 9 bases spanning the gap. The CDR3 loop spans 13 amino acids. The chain's CDR3 is CASSLARGREQYF. CDR3 nucleotide sequence: TGTGCCAGCAGCTTAGCGCGCGGGCGCGAGCAGTACTTC.

The chain links TRBV7-8 to TRBJ2-1; 16 nucleotides align to TRBD2. Germline values: CDR1 SGHVS, CDR2 FQNEAQ. The CDR3 totals 19 residues. With 3 bases clipped from V and 3 bases from J, the junction kept 8 bases outside the gene matches. CDR3 coding DNA: TGTGCCAGCAGCTTGAGGGGACTAGCGGGAGGGCTGGGCTACAATGAGCAGTTCTTC. It translates to CASSLRGLAGGLGYNEQFF.

The V gene is TRBV19, the J gene TRBJ1-2; 10 nucleotides line up with TRBD1. The CDR3 has 17 residues. V lost 5 bases and J lost 5; bases outside the gene matches: 14. CDR1 and CDR2 (germline): LNHDA, SQIVND (reference sequence). CDR3 sequence (DNA): TGTGCCAGTAGTTCCCAGGGGACAGGGGCCAGGAGGTATGGCTACACCTTC. Translated, it gives CASSSQGTGARRYGYTF.

The sample holds a few counts of this clone. J is TRBJ1-1 and V is TRBV18; TRBD1 might be the D (5 bases). This CDR3 comprises 14 residues. Trimming took 5 bases from V and 1 from J, leaving 11 bases between them. Germline V CDR1 and CDR2: KGHSH, LQKENI. The CDR3 here is CASSGTGENTEAFF. The CDR3 bases are TGTGCCAGCTCAGGAACAGGCGAGAACACTGAAGCTTTCTTT. The full variable domain, in which reference TRBV18 and TRBJ1-1 provide the parts outside the CDR3, is NAGVMQNPRHLVRRRGQEARLRCSPMKGHSHVYWYRQLPEEGLKFMVYLQKENIIDESGMPKERFSAEFPKEGPSILRIQQVVRGDSAAYFCASSGTGENTEAFFGQGTRLTVV.

V and J are TRBV18 and TRBJ2-7, with TRBD2 matching over 8 bases. The CDR3 spans 14 residues. Germline V CDR1 and CDR2: KGHSH, LQKENI. The V segment lost 3 bases and the J segment 0 bases; nucleotides outside the gene matches: 1. The CDR3 sequence: CASSPSGSSYEQYF. CDR3 bases: TGTGCCAGCTCACCGAGCGGGAGCTCCTACGAGCAGTACTTC.

This chain uses TRBV25-1 with TRBJ1-2; TRBD1 is a possible D gene (6 bases). The CDR3 extends over 14 amino acids. Per the germline V gene, CDR1 is MGHDK and CDR2 is SYGVNS. The V end was cut by 4 bases, the J end by 3 bases, with 12 bases between. CDR3: CASSGLGGYYGYTF. The CDR3 coding sequence is TGTGCCAGCAGTGGTCTAGGGGGTTACTATGGCTACACCTTC.

The chain combines TRBV19 with TRBJ1-5, with TRBD1 identical over 7 bases. This CDR3 has 15 amino acids. J lost 7 bases, V lost 6 bases, and 12 bases had no gene match. Germline V gene data show CDR1 as LNHDA and CDR2 as SQIVND (reference sequence). For the CDR3, the DNA is TGTGCCAGTAGAACCAAGACAGGGTCGGAACAGCCCCAGCATTTT. Translating it yields CASRTKTGSEQPQHF.

In its sample, this clone was seen once. The V and J genes are TRBV4-1 and TRBJ2-5; 7 bases line up with TRBD1. With V trimmed by 3 bases and J by 2 bases, 6 bases remained unmatched. CDR1 and CDR2 from the germline V gene are MGHRA and YSYEKL. CDR3 size: 15 residues. Here the CDR3 DNA reads TGCGCCAGCAGCCAGCCCGACAGGGAACAAGAGACCCAGTACTTC. It specifies CASSQPDREQETQYF.

The J gene is TRBJ2-1, the V gene TRBV19, with TRBD1 matching 9 bases. The CDR3 is 16 residues long. CDR1 and CDR2 (germline): LNHDA, SQIVND (reference sequence). Unmatched junction bases numbered 10, after V lost 6 bases and J lost 4 bases. CDR3 sequence: CASSPGGTGMYNEQFF. CDR3 bases: TGTGCCAGTAGCCCAGGGGGGACAGGGATGTACAATGAGCAGTTCTTC.

This rearrangement joins TRBV6-2 or TRBV6-3 to TRBJ1-1; D perhaps matches TRBD1 (5 bases). Deletions cut 3 bases from V and 8 bases from J, with 19 bases between. The CDR3 is 15 residues long. Germline V gene lookup returns CDR1 MNHEY and CDR2 SVGEGT. CDR3 sequence (DNA): TGTGCCAGCAGTTATCCGCAGGGATCAAGGGTGGAAGCTTTCTTT. This codes for CASSYPQGSRVEAFF.

V gene TRBV6-5 combines with J gene TRBJ2-3; 9 bases align to TRBD1. CDR3 length: 14 amino acids. Per germline, CDR1 MNHEY and CDR2 SVGAGI. The trim removed 6 bases at V and 1 base at J, leaving 2 bases unmatched. In DNA, the CDR3 is TGTGCCAGCAGCTGGACAGGGGGCACAGATACGCAGTATTTT. It specifies CASSWTGGTDTQYF.

The chain links TRBV15 to TRBJ1-4, with a possible D match to TRBD1 (6 bases). CDR3 length: 16 amino acids. The germline CDR1 and CDR2 sequences are LNHNV and YYDKDF (reference sequence). Trimming took off 4 bases at V and 3 bases at J, with 15 bases between the two ends. CDR3 bases: TGTGCCACCAGCACTCGGCAGGGGATTTCTAATGAAAAACTGTTTTTT. This translates into CATSTRQGISNEKLFF. Complete variable domain (other parts from reference TRBV15 and TRBJ1-4): DAMVIQNPRYQVTQFGKPVTLSCSQTLNHNVMYWYQQKSSQAPKLLFHYYDKDFNNEADTPDNFQSRRPNTSFCFLDIRSPGLGDTAMYLCATSTRQGISNEKLFFGSGTQLSVL.

The chain carries TRBV7-2 and TRBJ1-4; D gene uncertain. Looked up from germline, CDR1 is SGHTA and CDR2 is FQGNSA. This CDR3 is built from 12 residues. Trimming left V 2 bases short and J 7 bases short, with 5 bases between. The CDR3: CASSLSSEKLFF. CDR3 nucleotides: TGTGCCAGCAGCTTATCTAGTGAAAAACTGTTTTTT. Variable domain in full (rest from reference TRBV7-2 and TRBJ1-4): GAGVSQSPSNKVTEKGKDVELRCDPISGHTALYWYRQSLGQGLEFLIYFQGNSAPDKSGLPSDRFSAERTGGSVSTLTIQRTQQEDSAVYLCASSLSSEKLFFGSGTQLSVL.

The V and J genes are TRBV20-1 and TRBJ1-5; TRBD1 matches 7 bases. The CDR3 contains 12 residues. Unmatched junction bases numbered 1, after V lost 3 bases and J lost 5 bases. CDR1 is DFQATT and CDR2 is SNEGSKA in the germline V gene (reference sequence). In nucleotides, the CDR3 is TGCAGTGCTAGTCAGGGGGATCAGCCCCAGCATTTT. This codes for CSASQGDQPQHF.